This TCR beta chain stems from a study of blood T cells in healthy people across ages. Notes on this clonotype: Its antigen is currently unknown.

The use of a sample-barcoded 5' primer and a J-beta primer mix characterized a second PCR of about 7 to 12 cycles. One entry per CDR3 protein, called by TCRdb with MiXCR from the 5' RACE reads. The sample lists 650,000 to 1,000,000 distinct CDR3 sequences; about 36% were seen once. Researchers collected roughly 9.8 milliliters of peripheral blood from every single donor. A minimum of 6 micrograms of total RNA was extracted per sample. Overall study findings and caveats: A strong correlation was seen between TCR beta diversity and naive T cell percentage. Possibly confounding the expanded clonotype changes was the fact that donor CMV status was unknown.

This CDR3 region has 18 residues. The germline V gene has CDR1 SQVTM and CDR2 ANQGSEA. V lost 5 bases to trimming and J lost 1 base, with 24 bases between them. This receptor was taken from a man younger than 35 in good health. The chain carries TRBV29-1 and TRBJ2-1; TRBD1 is a possible D gene (6 bases). Sequenced sample: blood. CDR3 in amino acids: CSVSLRQGIPTSYNEQFF. The CDR3 nucleotides read TGCAGCGTTTCTCTGCGGCAGGGGATTCCAACTTCCTACAATGAGCAGTTCTTC.